The 30 T cell receptor beta chains given below trace back to one sample, sequenced in a study of cytomegalovirus exposure and HLA in healthy donors. A multiplex PCR was run with 60 Vbeta primers and 13 Jbeta primers. Clones were read by immunoSEQ multiplex PCR, and TCRdb kept only the in-frame ones, dropping some. This table has about 170,000 clones, 75% to 85% appearing once. The specimen sequenced was PBMCs. The receptors come from a female donor in good health and CMV-seronegative.

This clone was observed a few times. The rearrangement links TRBV25-1 to TRBJ2-2; the match to TRBD2 covers 9 bases. CDR1 and CDR2 from the germline V gene are MGHDK and SYGVNS. The CDR3 is 14 amino acids. V lost 4 bases, J lost 5 bases, and 2 bases stayed unmatched. The DNA for the CDR3 is TGTGCCAGCAGTGTTACTAGCGGGACCGGGGAGCTGTTTTTT. It yields the protein CASSVTSGTGELFF. Full variable domain (remainder filled in from reference TRBV25-1 and TRBJ2-2): EADIYQTPRYLVIGTGKKITLECSQTMGHDKMYWYQQDPGMELHLIHYSYGVNSTEKGDLSSESTVSRIRTEHFPLTLESARPSHTSQYLCASSVTSGTGELFFGEGSRLTVL.

The chain joins TRBV27 to TRBJ2-3, with D perhaps matching TRBD1 (5 bases). The CDR3 sequence is 13 residues long. Between the trimmed V and J ends, which lost 1 base and 5 bases, there was a span of 7 bases. Germline CDR1 reads MNHEY; CDR2 reads SMNVEV (reference sequence). In nucleotides, the CDR3 is TGTGCCAGCAGTTTATTCAGGGTAGATACGCAGTATTTT. Its translation: CASSLFRVDTQYF.

V is TRBV19 and J is TRBJ1-5, with D maybe TRBD1 (5 bases). The ends were cut back, 3 bases at V and 2 bases at J, with 11 bases in the middle. The CDR3 covers 15 residues. Germline assignment: CDR1 LNHDA and CDR2 SQIVND (reference sequence). CDR3 DNA sequence: TGTGCCAGTAGTATTCAGGGCCTCGGCAATCAGCCCCAGCATTTT. Translation gives CASSIQGLGNQPQHF.

The CDR3 DNA is TGTGCCAGCAGCAGTGCACCAAACTATGGCTACACCTTC. It yields the protein CASSSAPNYGYTF. The J gene is TRBJ1-2, the V gene TRBV6-5, with D unclear. The CDR3 is made up of 13 amino acids. Germline-derived CDR1 and CDR2 are MNHEY and SVGAGI. V was pared by 6 bases and J by 2 bases, with 10 bases between.

For the CDR3, the DNA is TGTGCCAGCAGCCTGACACAGGGACTAGCTAACTATGGCTACACCTTC. Translating gives CASSLTQGLANYGYTF. The V and J genes are TRBV11-2 and TRBJ1-2; D perhaps matches TRBD1 (6 bases). There are 16 residues in the CDR3. V was cut by 5 bases and J by 0 bases, with 16 bases left in between. Germline V gives CDR1 SGHAT, CDR2 FQNNGV.

The genes are TRBV6-4 and TRBJ1-1; 7 bases agree with TRBD1. Germline CDR1 reads MRHNA; CDR2 reads SNTAGT. The CDR3 loop spans 14 amino acids. After removal of 3 bases from V and 5 bases from J, the junction contained 6 bases not matched to a gene. The CDR3 DNA sequence: TGTGCCAGCAGTGAGGGACAGAGCAGGACTGAAGCTTTCTTT. It encodes CASSEGQSRTEAFF.

This chain joins TRBV19 and TRBJ2-5, with D perhaps TRBD1 (5 bases). CDR1 is LNHDA and CDR2 is SQIVND in the germline V gene (reference sequence). Trimming pared 5 bases from V and 5 bases from J, leaving 18 bases between. The CDR3 contains 15 residues. The CDR3 here is CASSPVPQVGETQYF. The CDR3 DNA sequence: TGTGCCAGTAGTCCAGTCCCACAGGTTGGGGAGACCCAGTACTTC.

CDR3 loop: CASRVRDGGIQPQHF. For the CDR3, the DNA is TGTGCCAGCAGAGTCCGGGACGGCGGGATTCAGCCCCAGCATTTT. This chain uses TRBV28 with TRBJ1-5, with D possibly TRBD1 on 5 matching bases. The CDR3 loop spans 15 amino acids. Trimming removed 6 bases at V and 6 bases at J, with 18 bases between. Germline CDR1 MDHEN, CDR2 SYDVKM.

J is TRBJ2-1 and V is TRBV7-2; 7 positions agree with TRBD2. Germline V lookup: CDR1 SGHTA, CDR2 FQGNSA. V lost 6 bases, J lost 5 bases, and 13 bases stayed unmatched. CDR3 length: 16 amino acids. CDR3 nucleotides: TGTGCCAGCAGGCGCGGTCGCACTAGCGCCCACAATGAGCAGTTCTTC. This translates into CASRRGRTSAHNEQFF. Complete variable domain (other parts from reference TRBV7-2 and TRBJ2-1): GAGVSQSPSNKVTEKGKDVELRCDPISGHTALYWYRQSLGQGLEFLIYFQGNSAPDKSGLPSDRFSAERTGGSVSTLTIQRTQQEDSAVYLCASRRGRTSAHNEQFFGPGTRLTVL.

This chain connects TRBV19 to TRBJ2-5, with 7 positions matching TRBD1. Trimming cost V 1 base and J 3 bases; bases outside gene matches: 2. Germline CDR1 LNHDA, CDR2 SQIVND (reference sequence). This CDR3 spans 14 amino acids. CDR3 in amino acids: CASSIGGTEETQYF. The DNA of the CDR3 is TGTGCCAGTAGTATAGGAGGGACAGAAGAGACCCAGTACTTC.

The chain is built from TRBV27 and TRBJ1-4; TRBD1 matches 7 bases. J lost 4 bases, V lost 8 bases, and 7 bases had no gene match. The V gene's germline CDR1 is MNHEY and CDR2 SMNVEV (reference sequence). The CDR3 consists of 14 residues. CDR3 loop: CASSPGQNNEKLFF. The CDR3 DNA reads TGTGCCAGCTCACCGGGACAGAATAATGAAAAACTGTTTTTT.

The J gene is TRBJ1-1, the V gene TRBV27; 9 bases are shared with TRBD1. Germline V gives CDR1 MNHEY, CDR2 SMNVEV (reference sequence). CDR3 length: 15 amino acids. The V segment lost 6 bases and the J segment 5 bases; nucleotides outside the gene matches: 10. The CDR3 DNA is TGTGCCAGCAGAAATACAGGGGGCTCACGAACTGAAGCTTTCTTT. Residues: CASRNTGGSRTEAFF.

V and J are TRBV5-8 and TRBJ1-2, with TRBD1 matching over 9 bases. Germline V gene lookup returns CDR1 SGHTS and CDR2 YDEGEE. The length of the CDR3 is 12 residues. The V gene end was trimmed by 4 bases and the J gene end by 6 bases; junction bases not matched to a gene: 1. CDR3 nucleotides: TGTGCCAGCAGCGGGACAGGGAATGGCTACACCTTC. Residues: CASSGTGNGYTF. The entire variable domain, with the rest obtained from reference TRBV5-8 and TRBJ1-2, is as follows: EAGVTQSPTHLIKTRGQQATLRCSPISGHTSVYWYQQALGLGLQFLLWYDEGEERNRGNFPPRFSGRQFPNYSSELNVNALELEDSALYLCASSGTGNGYTFGSGTRLTVV.

This clone has a handful of counts. The chain has TRBV7-3 and TRBJ1-1, with D tentatively TRBD1 (6 bases). Trimming removed 4 bases at V and 6 bases at J, with 15 bases between. The CDR3 has 14 residues. Per the germline V gene, CDR1 is SGHTA and CDR2 is FQGTGA. CDR3 amino acids: CASSYGTLNSEAFF. CDR3 DNA: TGTGCCAGCAGCTACGGGACACTAAATTCTGAAGCTTTCTTT.

This chain links TRBV7-9 with TRBJ1-1; maybe TRBD1 (5 bases). In germline, CDR1 is SEHNR, CDR2 FQNEAQ (reference sequence). V lost 2 bases to trimming and J lost 1 base, with 11 bases between them. This CDR3 spans 15 amino acids. The CDR3 loop is CASSLSQATNTEAFF. CDR3 in DNA: TGTGCCAGCAGCTTATCACAGGCTACGAACACTGAAGCTTTCTTT.

This clone was counted a few times. The chain has TRBV18 and TRBJ1-2; perhaps TRBD1 as D (5 bases). V was cut by 2 bases and J by 2 bases, with 9 bases left in between. From germline, CDR1 is KGHSH and CDR2 LQKENI. CDR3 length: 14 amino acids. CDR3 nucleotide sequence: TGTGCCAGCTCACCATTACAGGTGAACTATGGCTACACCTTC. It codes for CASSPLQVNYGYTF.

The chain combines TRBV28 with TRBJ2-2, with TRBD2 identical over 9 bases. Germline CDR1 and CDR2: MDHEN and SYDVKM. J gave up 6 bases and V 11 bases, and 13 bases lay outside the gene matches. The CDR3 runs to 15 residues. The CDR3 coding sequence is TGTGCCCTCGTCCGGATAGCGGGAGAGGCCGGGGAGCTGTTTTTT. Residues: CALVRIAGEAGELFF.

The rearrangement joins TRBV11-3 to TRBJ2-7; TRBD1 matches at 7 bases. Germline V CDR1 and CDR2: SGHNT, YENEEA. The V segment lost 4 bases and the J segment 4 bases; nucleotides outside the gene matches: 10. The length of the CDR3 is 15 residues. In nucleotides, the CDR3 is TGTGCCAGCAGCTCGTGGGCCAGGGGGAGTTACGAGCAGTACTTC. This encodes CASSSWARGSYEQYF.

V usage is TRBV19 and J usage is TRBJ1-1; possible D gene TRBD1, 5 bases. The V end lost 6 bases, the J end lost 3 bases, and 14 bases lay between the germline ends. In germline, CDR1 is LNHDA, CDR2 SQIVND (reference sequence). This CDR3 has 14 amino acids. The CDR3 bases are TGTGCCAGTAGATGGGGGGATGCCGACACTGAAGCTTTCTTT. This gives the protein CASRWGDADTEAFF.

This rearrangement joins TRBV5-1 to TRBJ1-2; D gene uncertain. The CDR3 extends over 14 amino acids. Germline V gene lookup returns CDR1 SGHRS and CDR2 YFSETQ. Trimming took 7 bases from V and 0 from J, leaving 13 bases between them. CDR3 protein: CASGEGISNYGYTF. The CDR3 DNA reads as TGCGCCAGCGGGGAGGGAATTTCTAACTATGGCTACACCTTC.

This chain links TRBV5-1 with TRBJ1-1; maybe TRBD1 (5 bases). This CDR3 is 15 amino acids long. Trimming left V 4 bases short and J 6 bases short, with 19 bases between. CDR1 and CDR2 from the germline V gene are SGHRS and YFSETQ. The CDR3 sequence is CASSVGGFGEAEAFF. CDR3 bases: TGCGCCAGCAGCGTCGGGGGGTTTGGGGAAGCTGAAGCTTTCTTT.

This chain uses TRBV29-1 with TRBJ1-2; perhaps TRBD1 as D (5 bases). Trimming shortened V by 7 bases and J by 3 bases, and 12 bases separated the two germline ends. This CDR3 contains 12 residues. Germline V CDR1 and CDR2: SQVTM, ANQGSEA. This CDR3 reads CSATRADYGYTF. The CDR3 nucleotides read TGCAGCGCCACCAGGGCCGACTATGGCTACACCTTC.

The chain recombines TRBV9 with TRBJ2-7; tentative D call: TRBD2 (6 bases). The CDR3 totals 15 residues. Germline V gives CDR1 SGDLS, CDR2 YYNGEE. Between the trimmed V and J ends, which lost 0 bases and 3 bases, there was a span of 13 bases. The DNA for the CDR3 is TGTGCCAGCAGCGTAGGCACCATCGGGGGCTACGAGCAGTACTTC. Amino acids: CASSVGTIGGYEQYF.

The V gene is TRBV7-3, the J gene TRBJ2-5; D gene uncertain. Looked up from germline, CDR1 is SGHTA and CDR2 is FQGTGA. The V and J ends lost 5 bases and 0 bases respectively, with 10 bases between them. The CDR3 sequence is 14 residues long. CDR3 residues: CASSVGPNQETQYF. The CDR3 DNA sequence: TGTGCCAGCAGCGTCGGTCCTAACCAAGAGACCCAGTACTTC.

The CDR3 region is CASSLSRWGRIYEQYF. The CDR3 DNA reads TGTGCCAGCAGCTTATCCAGGTGGGGCAGAATCTACGAGCAGTACTTC. The chain links TRBV11-2 to TRBJ2-7, with D maybe TRBD1 (5 bases). Germline V gives CDR1 SGHAT, CDR2 FQNNGV. This CDR3 spans 16 amino acids. The V end was cut by 2 bases, the J end by 3 bases, with 17 bases between.

This rearrangement joins TRBV6-5 to TRBJ1-4, with D possibly TRBD1 on 6 matching bases. V lost 1 base and J 4 bases, leaving 13 bases between the germline ends. The CDR3 is 16 residues long. CDR1 is MNHEY, CDR2 SVGAGI, per germline. CDR3 in amino acids: CASSYLNRVGNEKLFF. DNA of the CDR3: TGTGCCAGCAGTTACTTAAACAGGGTAGGTAATGAAAAACTGTTTTTT.

The rearrangement uses TRBV19 and TRBJ1-2; no reliable D call. CDR1 and CDR2 from the germline V gene are LNHDA and SQIVND (reference sequence). The CDR3 length is 14 residues. V was pared by 10 bases and J by 8 bases, with 23 bases between. CDR3 protein: CATSKVRREEGYTF. The CDR3 nucleotides are TGTGCCACTTCTAAGGTACGGCGGGAGGAGGGCTACACCTTC.

This clone was seen just once. J is TRBJ2-5 and V is TRBV6-1, with D tentatively TRBD2 (6 bases). V was trimmed by 6 bases and J by 5 bases, leaving 16 bases between them. The CDR3 has 14 amino acids. Germline lookup yields CDR1 MNHNS and CDR2 SASEGT. The CDR3 coding sequence is TGTGCCAGCAGAAAACATAGCGGTAGGGAGACCCAGTACTTC. It is translated as CASRKHSGRETQYF.

This chain links TRBV30 with TRBJ2-3, with TRBD2 as a possible D gene (6 bases). Trimming pared 2 bases from V and 2 bases from J, leaving 11 bases between. CDR1 and CDR2 from the germline V gene are GTSNPN and SVGIG (reference sequence). This CDR3 comprises 14 residues. CDR3 sequence: CAWSSWGDTDTQYF. The CDR3 nucleotides read TGTGCCTGGAGTTCCTGGGGGGACACAGATACGCAGTATTTT.

V is TRBV10-3 and J is TRBJ2-1; 7 bases are shared with TRBD2. Germline V gene data show CDR1 as ENHRY and CDR2 as SYGVKD. V shed 3 bases, J shed 8 bases, and the junction held 16 bases outside the gene matches. CDR3 length: 17 amino acids. This CDR3 is CAISDPKGRAFGHEQFF. CDR3 in DNA: TGTGCCATCAGTGACCCGAAAGGGAGGGCCTTTGGGCATGAGCAGTTCTTC.